This is a list of T cell receptor beta chains from one sample in a study of T cell changes during pregnancy in multiple sclerosis. Generated by immunoSEQ multiplex PCR, the TCRdb table keeps only in-frame clones and is missing some. Found here are tens of thousands of clones, 91% of them singletons; the top ten hold roughly 1.7%. Material: peripheral blood, obtained after pregnancy. The receptors derive from a female donor in good health, enrolled as a control in a pregnancy study. CDR3s leave out the opening cysteine and the closing phenylalanine or tryptophan. Each record gives: V gene, J gene, D gene, CDR3 protein. The D gene is left open where the match is weak.

v_gene: TRBV18; j_gene: TRBJ1-3; d_gene: -; CDR3aa: ASSLQGSGNTIY
v_gene: TRBV5-1; j_gene: TRBJ2-5; d_gene: TRBD1; CDR3aa: ASSPRTGGRETQY
v_gene: TRBV7-2; j_gene: TRBJ2-4; d_gene: TRBD2; CDR3aa: ASSTLTSGAPWDIQY
v_gene: TRBV7-2; j_gene: TRBJ1-3; d_gene: -; CDR3aa: ATGSYAGNTIY
v_gene: TRBV19; j_gene: TRBJ2-1; d_gene: -; CDR3aa: ASSASQFAGLDNEQF
v_gene: TRBV6-5; j_gene: TRBJ1-1; d_gene: TRBD1; CDR3aa: ASSYHDRERAF
v_gene: TRBV6-5; j_gene: TRBJ2-3; d_gene: -; CDR3aa: ASRLQGGGTDTQY
v_gene: TRBV9; j_gene: TRBJ2-5; d_gene: -; CDR3aa: ASSPSQSRETQY
v_gene: TRBV10-2; j_gene: TRBJ1-1; d_gene: TRBD1; CDR3aa: ASSESPGGGYTEAF
v_gene: TRBV5-1; j_gene: TRBJ1-1; d_gene: TRBD1; CDR3aa: ASSFGQGGLGERAF
v_gene: TRBV29-1; j_gene: TRBJ2-1; d_gene: -; CDR3aa: SVDRSNEQF
v_gene: TRBV4-3; j_gene: TRBJ2-3; d_gene: -; CDR3aa: ASSQGPGTLTDTQY
v_gene: TRBV4-2; j_gene: TRBJ2-3; d_gene: -; CDR3aa: ASSQVGGVDTQY
v_gene: TRBV2; j_gene: TRBJ2-3; d_gene: -; CDR3aa: ASRLTSSDTQY
v_gene: TRBV29-1; j_gene: TRBJ2-5; d_gene: TRBD2; CDR3aa: SVEVMRGISQETQY
v_gene: TRBV10-1; j_gene: TRBJ1-2; d_gene: -; CDR3aa: ASRYNYGYT
v_gene: TRBV27; j_gene: TRBJ1-6; d_gene: TRBD1; CDR3aa: ASSLKHRGPNSPLH
v_gene: TRBV6-5; j_gene: TRBJ2-7; d_gene: -; CDR3aa: ASSPGPREQY
v_gene: TRBV10-3; j_gene: TRBJ1-6; d_gene: -; CDR3aa: AIRSGVSPLH
v_gene: TRBV4-2; j_gene: TRBJ1-4; d_gene: -; CDR3aa: ASSRSGRGYNEKLF
v_gene: TRBV9; j_gene: TRBJ2-7; d_gene: -; CDR3aa: ASSVGAKGYEQY
v_gene: TRBV10-3; j_gene: TRBJ1-1; d_gene: -; CDR3aa: AIRKAGGNTEAF
v_gene: TRBV7-3; j_gene: TRBJ2-2; d_gene: -; CDR3aa: ASSFQTGELF
v_gene: TRBV7-9; j_gene: TRBJ1-1; d_gene: -; CDR3aa: ASTSGIRWTEAF
v_gene: TRBV4-3; j_gene: TRBJ2-3; d_gene: TRBD2; CDR3aa: ASSQDRPSGATDTQY
v_gene: TRBV4-3; j_gene: TRBJ1-4; d_gene: TRBD1; CDR3aa: ASSRRQGYDEKLF
v_gene: TRBV6-5; j_gene: TRBJ1-2; d_gene: TRBD1; CDR3aa: ASSSRTGGYRGYT
v_gene: TRBV28; j_gene: TRBJ1-4; d_gene: -; CDR3aa: ASSLGGAGEELF
v_gene: TRBV6-1; j_gene: TRBJ2-5; d_gene: TRBD2; CDR3aa: ASPTSGGAWETQY